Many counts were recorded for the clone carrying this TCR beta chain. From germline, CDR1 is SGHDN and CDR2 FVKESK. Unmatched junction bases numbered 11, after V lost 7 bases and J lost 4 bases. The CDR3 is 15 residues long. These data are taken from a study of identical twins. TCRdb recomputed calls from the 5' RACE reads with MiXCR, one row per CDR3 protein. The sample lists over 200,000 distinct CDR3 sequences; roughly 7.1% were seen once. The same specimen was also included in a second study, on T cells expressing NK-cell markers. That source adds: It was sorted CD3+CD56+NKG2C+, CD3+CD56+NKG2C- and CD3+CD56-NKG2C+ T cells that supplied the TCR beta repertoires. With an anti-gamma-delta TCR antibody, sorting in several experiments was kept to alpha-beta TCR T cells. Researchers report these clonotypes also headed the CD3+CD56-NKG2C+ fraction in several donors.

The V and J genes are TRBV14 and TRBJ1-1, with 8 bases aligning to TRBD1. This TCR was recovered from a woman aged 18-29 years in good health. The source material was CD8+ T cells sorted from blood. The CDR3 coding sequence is TGTGCCAGCAACGGACAGGGATTAGAAGGCACTGAAGCTTTCTTT. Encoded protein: CASNGQGLEGTEAFF. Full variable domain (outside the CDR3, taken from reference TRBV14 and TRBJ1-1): EAGVTQFPSHSVIEKGQTVTLRCDPISGHDNLYWYRRVMGKEIKFLLHFVKESKQDESGMPNNRFLAERTGGTYSTLKVQPAELEDSGVYFCASNGQGLEGTEAFFGQGTRLTVV.